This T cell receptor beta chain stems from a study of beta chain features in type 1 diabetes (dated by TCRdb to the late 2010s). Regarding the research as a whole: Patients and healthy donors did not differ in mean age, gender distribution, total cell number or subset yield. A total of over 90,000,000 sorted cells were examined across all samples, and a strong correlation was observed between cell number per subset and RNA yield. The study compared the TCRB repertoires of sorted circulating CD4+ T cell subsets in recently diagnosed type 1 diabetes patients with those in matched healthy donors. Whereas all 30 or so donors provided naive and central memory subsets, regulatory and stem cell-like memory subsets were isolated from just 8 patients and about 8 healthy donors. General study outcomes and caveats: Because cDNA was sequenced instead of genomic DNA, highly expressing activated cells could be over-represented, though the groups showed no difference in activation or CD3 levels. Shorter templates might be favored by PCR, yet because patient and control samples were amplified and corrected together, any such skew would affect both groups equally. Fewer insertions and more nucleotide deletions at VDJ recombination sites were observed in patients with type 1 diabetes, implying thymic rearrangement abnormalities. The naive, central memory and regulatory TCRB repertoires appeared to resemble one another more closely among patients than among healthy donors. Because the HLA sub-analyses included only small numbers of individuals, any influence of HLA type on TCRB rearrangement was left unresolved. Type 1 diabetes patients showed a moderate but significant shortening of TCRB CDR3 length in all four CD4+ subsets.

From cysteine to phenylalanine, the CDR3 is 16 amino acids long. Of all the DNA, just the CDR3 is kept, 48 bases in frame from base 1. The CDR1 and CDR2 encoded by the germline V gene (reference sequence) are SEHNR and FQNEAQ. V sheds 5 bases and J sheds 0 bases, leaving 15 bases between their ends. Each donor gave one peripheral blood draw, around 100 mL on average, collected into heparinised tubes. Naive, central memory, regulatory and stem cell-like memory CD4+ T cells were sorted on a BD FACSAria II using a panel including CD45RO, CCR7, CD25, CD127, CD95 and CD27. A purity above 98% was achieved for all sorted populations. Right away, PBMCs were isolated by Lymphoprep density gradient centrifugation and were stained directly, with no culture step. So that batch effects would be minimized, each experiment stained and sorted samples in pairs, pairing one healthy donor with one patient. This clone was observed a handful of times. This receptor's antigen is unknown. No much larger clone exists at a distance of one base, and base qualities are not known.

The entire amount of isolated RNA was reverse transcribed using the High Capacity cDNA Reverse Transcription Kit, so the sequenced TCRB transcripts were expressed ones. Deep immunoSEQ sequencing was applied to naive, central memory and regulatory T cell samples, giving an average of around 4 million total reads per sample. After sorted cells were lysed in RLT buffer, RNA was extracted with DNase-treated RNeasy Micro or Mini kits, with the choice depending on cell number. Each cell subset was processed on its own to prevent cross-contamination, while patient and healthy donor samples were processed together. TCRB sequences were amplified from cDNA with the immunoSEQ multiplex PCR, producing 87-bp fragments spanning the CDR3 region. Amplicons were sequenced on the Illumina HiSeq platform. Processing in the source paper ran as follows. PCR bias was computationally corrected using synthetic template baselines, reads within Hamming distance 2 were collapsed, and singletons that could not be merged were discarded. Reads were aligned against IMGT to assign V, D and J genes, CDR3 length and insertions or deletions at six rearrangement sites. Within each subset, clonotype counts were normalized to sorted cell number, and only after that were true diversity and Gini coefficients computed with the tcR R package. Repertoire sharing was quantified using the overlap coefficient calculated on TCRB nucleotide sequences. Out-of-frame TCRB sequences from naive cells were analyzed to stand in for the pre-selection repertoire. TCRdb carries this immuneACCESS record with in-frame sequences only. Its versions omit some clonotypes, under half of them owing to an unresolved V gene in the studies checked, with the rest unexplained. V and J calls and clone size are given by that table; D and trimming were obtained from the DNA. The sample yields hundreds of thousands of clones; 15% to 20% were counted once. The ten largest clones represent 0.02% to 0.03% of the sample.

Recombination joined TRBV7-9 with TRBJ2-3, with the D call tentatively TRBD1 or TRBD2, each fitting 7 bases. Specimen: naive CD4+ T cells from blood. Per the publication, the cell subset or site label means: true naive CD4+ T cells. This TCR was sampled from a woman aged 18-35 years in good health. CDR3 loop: CASSQGGPHSTDTQYF. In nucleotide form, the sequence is TGTGCCAGCAGCCAGGGGGGGCCCCACAGCACAGATACGCAGTATTTT.